This TCR beta chain stems from a study of blood T cell repertoires in COVID-19. Turning to the study itself: The United States, Italy and Spain supplied acute and convalescent COVID-19 samples. Sample material is recorded as cDNA or gDNA derived from T cells, B-cell-depleted T cells, or PBMCs.

Authors' processing steps: Reference gene primer amplification gave estimated nucleated cell counts. Measured with immunoSEQ multiplex PCR; TCRdb has only the in-frame clones, and not every one. V, J and clone size were drawn from that table, and D and trimming were deduced from the DNA. The repertoire includes 250,000 to 350,000 clones, over 75% of them detected once, and 3.5% to 4% sits in the top ten. The length of the CDR3 is 18 residues. The source is a woman between 45 and 65 years old with active or convalescent COVID-19. The chain employs TRBV21-1 and TRBJ1-4; TRBD1, the table's D call, lacks a check against the DNA. TRBV21-1 is noted as a pseudogene. Sequenced input: peripheral blood. The DNA for the CDR3 is TGTGCCAGCAGCAAAATTCCCTACCCGGGACAGGGGTTTGAAAAACTGTTTTTT. Protein: CASSKIPYPGQGFEKLFF.